This TCR beta chain was identified in a study of T-cell reconstitution after alpha-beta-depleted transplantation in children. Construction of the TCRbeta library involved unique molecular identifiers. Each CDR3 protein gets one entry after TCRdb re-called the PCR reads with MiXCR. The sample has more than 300,000 distinct CDR3 sequences, 15% to 20% seen once. Notes on this clonotype: What it binds is unknown.

Overall study results and limits: Elevated TCRbeta diversity at day 60 was traced, in some patients, to surviving recipient T cells and thymic progenitors. Alpha-beta T cells about two months after transplant reportedly derived from several hundred expanded graft clones.

Germline V gene sequence: CDR1 PRHDT, CDR2 FYEKMQ (reference sequence). This CDR3 has 15 residues. Trimming removed 7 bases from V and 4 bases from J; junction bases left unmatched: 6. The sequence came from a male patient between 2 and 9 years old who had a stem cell transplant for acute lymphoblastic leukemia, so the T cells may come from the graft donor. This chain connects TRBV13 to TRBJ2-2, with 10 positions matching TRBD1. This specimen was PBMCs, mostly from graft donor cells, taken 360 days after TCRalphabeta/CD19-depleted stem cell transplant. CDR3 nucleotide sequence: TGTGCCAGCAACCCCGGGACAGGGGCCACCGGGGAGCTGTTTTTT. Translating it yields CASNPGTGATGELFF. The full variable domain, rest sourced from reference TRBV13 and TRBJ2-2, is AAGVIQSPRHLIKEKRETATLKCYPIPRHDTVYWYQQGPGQDPQFLISFYEKMQSDKGSIPDRFSAQQFSDYHSELNMSSLELGDSALYFCASNPGTGATGELFFGEGSRLTVL.